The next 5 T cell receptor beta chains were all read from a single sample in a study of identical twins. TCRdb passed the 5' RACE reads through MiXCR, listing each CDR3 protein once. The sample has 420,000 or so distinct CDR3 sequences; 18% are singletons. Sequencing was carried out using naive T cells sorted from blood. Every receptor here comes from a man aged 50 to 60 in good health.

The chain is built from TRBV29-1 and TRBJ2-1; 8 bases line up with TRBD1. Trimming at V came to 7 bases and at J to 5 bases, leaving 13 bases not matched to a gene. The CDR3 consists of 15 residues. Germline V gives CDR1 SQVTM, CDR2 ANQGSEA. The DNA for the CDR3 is TGCAGCGCCTGGACAGGGAGGAATGTACACAATGAGCAGTTCTTC. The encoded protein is CSAWTGRNVHNEQFF.

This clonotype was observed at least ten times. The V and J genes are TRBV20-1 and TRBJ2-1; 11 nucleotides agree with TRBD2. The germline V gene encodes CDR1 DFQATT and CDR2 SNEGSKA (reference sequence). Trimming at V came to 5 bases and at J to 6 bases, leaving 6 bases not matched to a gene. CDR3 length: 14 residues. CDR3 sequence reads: CSALLAGVGNEQFF. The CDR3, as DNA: TGCAGTGCTCTACTAGCGGGAGTTGGCAATGAGCAGTTCTTC.

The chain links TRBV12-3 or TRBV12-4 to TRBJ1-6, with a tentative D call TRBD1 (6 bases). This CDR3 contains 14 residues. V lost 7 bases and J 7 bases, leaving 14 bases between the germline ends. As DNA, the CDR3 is TGTGCCAGCAAACGGGACACTCCAAATTCACCCCTCCACTTT. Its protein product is CASKRDTPNSPLHF.

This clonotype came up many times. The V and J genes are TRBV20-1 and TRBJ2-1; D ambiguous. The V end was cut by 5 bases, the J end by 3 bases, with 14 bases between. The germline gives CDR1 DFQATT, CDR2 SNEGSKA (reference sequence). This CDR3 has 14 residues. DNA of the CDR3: TGCAGTGCTGACGGTAACTCTTACTACAATGAGCAGTTCTTC. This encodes CSADGNSYYNEQFF.

This CDR3 is CASSSRPRGSRYEQYF. The CDR3 DNA reads as TGTGCCAGCAGCTCCCGGCCCAGGGGGTCACGCTACGAGCAGTACTTC. The V call is TRBV7-6, the J call TRBJ2-7; 7 bases line up with TRBD1. This CDR3 has 16 amino acids. Germline V gene sequence: CDR1 SGHVS, CDR2 FNYEAQ. Trimming removed 4 bases from V and 3 bases from J; junction bases left unmatched: 12.